Described below is a single T cell receptor beta chain sequence and its context. Antigen: not known. The data derive from a study of T cell responses to AZD1222 COVID-19 vaccine. The study's findings and limits: The breadth and depth of Spike-specific TCRs increased once two AZD1222 doses had been given. Females made up more of the donors, who were largely white British, and clonal diversity may have come out too low.

Assay: immunoSEQ multiplex PCR; the TCRdb copy retains only in-frame clones and omits some. This repertoire shows roughly 120,000 clones, about 88% found once; its top ten account for approximately 15%. This receptor was obtained from an adult in good health. Sequencing used peripheral blood, obtained on day 0 of AZD1222 vaccination.

The CDR3 DNA reads as TGCGCCAGCAGCTTGAGGCAGCGGGGGGGCACAGATACGCAGTATTTT. Its translation is CASSLRQRGGTDTQYF. J is TRBJ2-3 and V is TRBV5-1, with 9 bases that match TRBD2. This CDR3 is built from 16 residues. Germline CDR1 and CDR2: SGHRS and YFSETQ. J was trimmed by 1 base and V by 1 base; bases with no gene match: 4.